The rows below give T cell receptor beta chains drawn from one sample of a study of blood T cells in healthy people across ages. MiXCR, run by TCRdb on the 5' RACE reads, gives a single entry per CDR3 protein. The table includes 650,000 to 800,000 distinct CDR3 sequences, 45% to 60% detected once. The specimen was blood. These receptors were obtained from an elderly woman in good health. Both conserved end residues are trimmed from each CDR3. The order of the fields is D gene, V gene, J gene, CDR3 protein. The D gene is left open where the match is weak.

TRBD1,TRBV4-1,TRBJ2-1,ASSQGQGYQQF
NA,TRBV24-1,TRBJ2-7,ATSGRGNYEQY
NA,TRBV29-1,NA,SVVFGRSYEQY
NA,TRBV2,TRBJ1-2,ASRAWAYYGYT
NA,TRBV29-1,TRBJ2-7,SVGWGDGIGYEQY
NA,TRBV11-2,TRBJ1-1,ASSQQVEAF
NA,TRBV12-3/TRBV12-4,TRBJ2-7,ASSLGPRTSGEQY
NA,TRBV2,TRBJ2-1,ASRDARAGSFGEQF
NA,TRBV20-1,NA,SARRGNTDKNIQY
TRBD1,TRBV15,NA,ATSRDLGTGGFETQY
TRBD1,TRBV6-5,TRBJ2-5,ASRRQGTASYKQY
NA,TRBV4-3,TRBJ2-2,ASSQFRVGSNTGELF
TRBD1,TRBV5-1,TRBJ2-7,ASSPGQTSYEQY
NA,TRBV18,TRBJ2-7,ASSPGDKYEQY
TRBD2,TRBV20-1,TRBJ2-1,SADNAPGTSGGNEQF
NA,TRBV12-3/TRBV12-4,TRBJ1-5,ASSFPLGPNQPQH
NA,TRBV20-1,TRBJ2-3,SAQTTMSTDTQY
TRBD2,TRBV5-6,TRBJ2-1,AGSRTSWNEQF
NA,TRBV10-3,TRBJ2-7,AISEAGPTYEQY
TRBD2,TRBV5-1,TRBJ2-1,ASSFGDSGRYNEQF
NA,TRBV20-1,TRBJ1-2,SASSRGGNYGYT
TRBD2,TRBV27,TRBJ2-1,ASSLSAGGLYNEQF
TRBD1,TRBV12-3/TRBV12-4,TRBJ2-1,ASILGQGRSNEQF
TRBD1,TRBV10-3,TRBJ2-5,AISEGRGRETQY
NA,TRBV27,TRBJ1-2,ASSLSAGDIYGYT
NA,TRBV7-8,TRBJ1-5,ASSLRDKQPQH
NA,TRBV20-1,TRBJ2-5,SASLASQETQY